The rows below give T cell receptor beta chains drawn from one sample of a study of a mutant IDH1 vaccine in newly diagnosed glioma. Using immunoSEQ multiplex PCR, the repertoire was profiled, and TCRdb retains in-frame clones only, with some absent. This sample has 30,000 to 40,000 clones, with about 78% found just once. The sample here was PBMCs, taken from a glioma patient treated with radiotherapy, temozolomide or both. These receptors originate from a man in his forties with glioma. Some clones in this sample may be carry-over from other donors' samples. The CDR3 runs from the conserved cysteine through the conserved F or W. D genes are given only for firm matches. Clone size is not always given. Where it is, it says once, few, many or a class for expanded clones.

>TRBJ2-2|-|TRBV4-3|-
CASSQIRGNTGELFF
TGCGCCAGCAGCCAGATCAGGGGGAACACCGGGGAGCTGTTTTTT
>TRBJ2-7|TRBD2|TRBV9|-
CASSVETSAGEQYF
TGTGCCAGCAGCGTAGAGACTAGCGCAGGCGAGCAGTACTTC
>TRBJ2-7|-|TRBV7-2|-
CASSPGAVPTYEQYF
TGTGCCAGCAGCCCAGGGGCAGTCCCAACCTACGAGCAGTACTTC
>TRBJ2-7|-|TRBV29-1|few
CSVNGGEGSSYEQYF
TGCAGCGTCAACGGGGGAGAGGGGTCATCCTACGAGCAGTACTTC
>TRBJ2-7|-|TRBV7-2|-
CASSSMARGEQYF
TGTGCCAGCAGCTCAATGGCCCGGGGCGAGCAGTACTTC
>TRBJ2-2|-|TRBV18|-
CASSPLAANTGELFF
TGTGCCAGCTCACCACTGGCGGCGAACACCGGGGAGCTGTTTTTT
>TRBJ2-7|-|TRBV15|-
CATSTGRGYEQYF
TGTGCCACCAGCACGGGCCGCGGCTACGAGCAGTACTTC
>TRBJ2-5|TRBD1|TRBV5-1|-
CASSLGRGQETQYF
TGCGCCAGCAGCTTGGGCAGGGGGCAAGAGACCCAGTACTTC
>TRBJ1-1|-|TRBV20-1|-
CSASQVLGAFF
TGCAGTGCTAGCCAGGTATTGGGAGCTTTCTTT
>TRBJ2-5|TRBD2|TRBV11-2|-
CASSLDPAGGHKTQYF
TGTGCCAGCAGCTTAGATCCAGCGGGGGGGCATAAGACGCAGTACTTC
>TRBJ1-2|-|TRBV7-6|once
CASSLGSAGSASGYTF
TGTGCCAGCAGCTTAGGGTCGGCAGGGTCGGCGTCTGGCTACACCTTC
>TRBJ2-3|-|TRBV10-2|-
CASSESGGERDTQYF
TGCGCCAGCAGTGAGTCTGGCGGGGAACGAGATACGCAGTATTTT
>TRBJ2-1|TRBD2|TRBV11-2|-
CASSLVHGLAGANEQFF
TGTGCCAGCAGCTTAGTTCACGGACTAGCGGGGGCGAATGAGCAGTTCTTC
>TRBJ1-2|TRBD1|TRBV10-3|few
CAISQQGVDYGYTF
TGTGCCATCAGCCAACAGGGGGTAGACTATGGCTACACCTTC
>TRBJ1-2|-|TRBV6-4|-
CASSGTTNYGYTF
TGTGCCAGCAGTGGGACAACTAACTATGGCTACACCTTC
>TRBJ2-2|-|TRBV29-1|-
CSSSGEGGNTGELFF
TGCAGCTCTTCCGGAGAGGGGGGGAACACCGGGGAGCTGTTTTTT
>TRBJ1-4|TRBD1|TRBV30|-
CAWSVQGDEKLFF
TGTGCCTGGAGTGTACAGGGGGATGAAAAACTGTTTTTT
>TRBJ1-5|-|TRBV27|medium-sized
CASASSKGMSQPQHF
TGTGCCAGCGCCTCCTCTAAGGGGATGAGTCAGCCCCAGCATTTT